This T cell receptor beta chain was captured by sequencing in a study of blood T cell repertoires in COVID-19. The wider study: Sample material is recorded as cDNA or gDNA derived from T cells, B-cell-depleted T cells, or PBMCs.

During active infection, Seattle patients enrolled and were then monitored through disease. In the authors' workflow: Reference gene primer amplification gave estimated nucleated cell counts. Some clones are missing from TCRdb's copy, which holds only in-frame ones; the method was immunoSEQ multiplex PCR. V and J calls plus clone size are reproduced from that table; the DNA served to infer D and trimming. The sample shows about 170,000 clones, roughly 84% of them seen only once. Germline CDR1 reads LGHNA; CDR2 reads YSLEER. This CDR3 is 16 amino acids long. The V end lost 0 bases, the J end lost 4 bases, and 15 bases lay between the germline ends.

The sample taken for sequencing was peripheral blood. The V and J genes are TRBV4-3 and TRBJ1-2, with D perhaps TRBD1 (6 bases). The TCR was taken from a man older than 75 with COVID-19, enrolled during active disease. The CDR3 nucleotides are TGCGCCAGCAGCCAAGAAGGGGCAGGGGCCGGCTATGGCTACACCTTC. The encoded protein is CASSQEGAGAGYGYTF.